The clone carrying this T cell receptor beta chain was detected ten times or more. RNA transcripts gave rise to amplified TCR beta CDR3 regions. The HTBI primer set drove a first-round RT-PCR of the TCR CDR3. TCRdb processed the multiplex PCR reads anew with MiXCR; each CDR3 protein has one entry. There are approximately 400,000 distinct CDR3 sequences in the sample; about 18% occur only once, and roughly two fifths lies in the top ten. These data originate in a study of T cells in Graves' hyperthyroidism and ophthalmopathy. Uncontrolled infection, other autoimmune disease, pregnancy or lactation excluded patients. Germline loops: CDR1 SNHLY, CDR2 FYNNEI. This CDR3 has 12 residues. The V end lost 8 bases, the J end lost 4 bases, and 11 bases lay between the germline ends.

The chain has TRBV2 and TRBJ1-2; no clear D. The sequenced sample was blood. This clonotype originated in a man aged 18 to 35 with Graves' ophthalmopathy. The CDR3 DNA follows: TGTGCCAGCTTGGGTCCCTCCTATGGCTACACCTTC. This encodes CASLGPSYGYTF.